This TCR beta chain was found in a study of beta chain features in type 1 diabetes. Study-level results: TCRB CDR3 length was moderately but significantly reduced in all four CD4+ subsets of Type 1 diabetes patients.

TCRB transcripts that were expressed got sequenced, as all of the isolated RNA had been reverse transcribed. TCRdb's table, derived via immunoSEQ multiplex PCR, lists solely in-frame clones and lacks some. The sample includes 400,000 or so clones, over 10% of them seen just once. With regard to this clone: Its antigen is unidentified.

Per the germline V gene, CDR1 is SGHRS and CDR2 is YFSETQ. This CDR3 spans 13 amino acids. V lost 4 bases and J 7 bases, leaving 14 bases between the germline ends. Sequenced sample: naive CD4+ T cells from blood. This rearrangement joins TRBV5-1 to TRBJ2-5; D might be TRBD2 (7 bases). The clonotype originates from a woman aged 18-35 years with type 1 diabetes. The CDR3 here is CASSRNREGTQYF. The DNA for the CDR3 is TGCGCCAGCAGCAGAAACAGGGAGGGGACCCAGTACTTC.